A single T cell receptor (beta chain) is shown here with its context. This CDR3 has 13 residues. The germline CDR1 and CDR2 sequences are SGHRS and YFSETQ. Trimming removed 2 bases from V and 2 bases from J, with 8 bases in between. Only in-frame clones appear in the TCRdb table, and some are missing; sequencing was by immunoSEQ multiplex PCR. The sample consists of roughly 52,000 clones, roughly 95% of them appearing once. This record comes from a study of technical replicates of blood from several donors. The V and J genes are TRBV5-1 and TRBJ2-7, with D maybe TRBD1 (5 bases). Material: PBMCs. The clonotype originates from a human donor in good health. Some clones in this sample may be carry-over from other donors' samples. CDR3 sequence reads: CASSFTGTYEQYF. The DNA of the CDR3 is TGCGCCAGCAGCTTTACAGGAACCTACGAGCAGTACTTC.